These T cell receptor beta chains were read from a single sample in a study of PD-1 blockade in classical Hodgkin lymphoma. The repertoire was sequenced with immunoSEQ multiplex PCR; TCRdb's copy has only in-frame clones and lacks some. The sample has roughly 100,000 clones; about 89% are singletons. The sequences come from peripheral blood mononuclear cells (PBMCs), collected before the second cycle of nivolumab. All receptors come from a human donor with classical Hodgkin lymphoma. Each CDR3 is given with its conserved first and last residue. A D gene is named only where the DNA matches it firmly. Where a row states a size, it is once, few, many or the class of an expanded clone; other rows omit it.

D	size	V	CDR3
.	.	TRBV5-1	CASSLGTPFSYEQYF
.	few	TRBV11-2	CASSLGAGSSYTF
.	.	TRBV6-5	CASSLDRDTEAFF
TRBD1	.	TRBV23-1	CASSPKGQGSPKSSYNEQFF
TRBD1	.	TRBV7-8	CASSFLDRAAYEQYF
.	.	TRBV5-1	CASSLITASYEQYF
TRBD1	.	TRBV28	CASSTGDSPLHF
TRBD2	.	TRBV7-2	CASSLSGLALDTQYF
TRBD1	.	TRBV30	CAWTRGTVYEKLFF
TRBD2	.	TRBV15	CATSRDGAGGPGSYNEQFF
.	.	TRBV6-5	CASSEVGVAYEQYF
.	.	TRBV27	CASSPSAGANTGELFF
.	.	TRBV6-6	CASSSKGREEDGYTF
.	.	TRBV11-2	CASRVIGGTQYF
.	once	TRBV27	CASSWSGTNIQYF
.	.	TRBV30	CAFYWTPLNTEAFF
.	.	TRBV16	CASSQFRVLGSGIDYGYTF
.	.	TRBV28	CASSPRQGGETQYF
TRBD1	.	TRBV27	CASRRPGQGGYEQYF
TRBD1	.	TRBV19	CASTDRAGNTIYF
.	.	TRBV15	CATSSDTGLITEAFF
TRBD1	.	TRBV7-9	CASSWDSRFTEAFF
TRBD1	.	TRBV7-3	CASSSDRANSPLHF
TRBD1	.	TRBV6-6	CASSYTTGSNTEAFF
TRBD1	.	TRBV5-5	CASNSRQGGTEAFF
.	.	TRBV7-2	CASSLDGPDTQYF
TRBD1	.	TRBV7-4	CASIVQGISYEQYF
.	.	TRBV9	CASSVTDSNQPQHF
.	few	TRBV29-1	CSVEGGGGYTF
.	.	TRBV25-1	CASSDFGLSHGYTF
.	.	TRBV7-2	CASSYIMPQHF
.	.	TRBV9	CASSRDAFWEQFF
TRBD2	.	TRBV5-1	CASSFGGSGAYNEQFF
TRBD1	once	TRBV18	CASSPGQAGSYNEQFF
.	.	TRBV27	CASSLDKYNEQFF
.	.	TRBV2	CASSVRSRPEYNEQFF
.	few	TRBV7-9	CASSFLLSAYEQYF
.	.	TRBV13	CASSLRRGGLDEQFF
.	.	TRBV6-1	CASSEGEGKGADTQYF
.	.	TRBV7-2	CASSLGEGVTNEKLFF
.	.	TRBV29-1	CSAKETAGYGYTF
TRBD2	.	TRBV7-9	CASSPKGVAGEDTQYF
TRBD1	.	TRBV4-1	CASSQWRKTGSSSYEQYF
.	once	TRBV6-4	CASSEDSTYNEQFF
.	few	TRBV4-1	CASSQGDAAYEQYF
.	.	TRBV7-2	CASSPEVRTYEQYF
.	.	TRBV19	CASTIDGGAGEQYF
TRBD1	.	TRBV30	CAWSPGQNYGYTF
.	once	TRBV5-6	CASSLVVTLDHEQFF
TRBD1	.	TRBV19	CASRRDPGQSINEQFF
.	.	TRBV6-5	CASSLNLGENYGYTF
.	.	TRBV9	CASSVVSSDTQYF
TRBD1	.	TRBV4-3	CASSQVTGGSVSPLHF
TRBD2	.	TRBV28	CASSPGLAGRNTQYF
.	.	TRBV7-6	CASRSGAEPGNIQYF
TRBD2	.	TRBV4-2	CASSGLAGDYDTQYF
TRBD2	.	TRBV9	CASSVGTRSTQETQYF
.	.	TRBV7-3	CASSLGLGQRIYEKLFF
.	.	TRBV29-1	CSVEGWGAVYEQYF
TRBD2	.	TRBV6-6	CASSYRGGDPYEQYF